Below, 5 T cell receptor beta chains from the same sample are listed, as sequenced in a study of blood T cell repertoires in COVID-19. This table comes from immunoSEQ multiplex PCR, and its TCRdb copy is limited to in-frame clones, with some not included. The table has 200,000 to 250,000 clones, about 81% seen once. The sequenced sample was peripheral blood. These receptors were collected from a woman aged 80 or over with COVID-19, enrolled during active disease.

The J gene is TRBJ1-2, the V gene TRBV6-5; the D is unclear. Between the trimmed V and J ends, which lost 2 bases and 0 bases, there was a span of 7 bases. From germline, CDR1 is MNHEY and CDR2 SVGAGI. The CDR3 extends over 14 amino acids. Here the CDR3 reads CASSYIGSNYGYTF. The CDR3 coding sequence is TGTGCCAGCAGTTACATCGGTTCTAACTATGGCTACACCTTC.

The rearrangement uses TRBV6-5 and TRBJ2-7; the D gene is possibly TRBD2 (6 bases). Trimming left V 7 bases short and J 3 bases short, with 16 bases between. The length of the CDR3 is 14 residues. CDR1 is MNHEY, CDR2 SVGAGI, per germline. The chain's CDR3 is CASIRDSRLYEQYF. For the CDR3, the DNA is TGTGCCAGCATACGGGACTCCCGCCTCTACGAGCAGTACTTC.

V gene TRBV4-2 combines with J gene TRBJ1-5, with a weak D call TRBD1 (6 bases). Germline lookup yields CDR1 LGHNA and CDR2 YNFKEQ. V lost 1 base and J 7 bases, leaving 14 bases between the germline ends. The CDR3 is 15 residues long. The CDR3 nucleotides read TGTGCCAGCAGCCAAGGGACAGACCGAAGGCAGCCCCAGCATTTT. Translated, it gives CASSQGTDRRQPQHF.

The CDR3 is CASSPFGVNNSPLHF. In nucleotides, the CDR3 is TGCGCCAGCAGCCCTTTCGGGGTAAATAATTCACCCCTCCACTTT. The rearrangement links TRBV5-1 to TRBJ1-6; no clear D. Germline CDR1 is SGHRS and CDR2 is YFSETQ. The V gene lost 4 bases and the J gene lost 5 bases, with 13 bases spanning the gap. CDR3 length: 15 amino acids.

The chain joins TRBV3-1 (or the pseudogene TRBV3-2) to TRBJ1-1; no clear D. Per the germline V gene, CDR1 is LGHDT and CDR2 is YNNKEL (reference sequence). This CDR3 spans 12 amino acids. The ends were cut back, 6 bases at V and 4 bases at J, with 9 bases in the middle. The CDR3 DNA follows: TGTGCCAGCAGTCAGGCCACCACTGAAGCTTTCTTT. Its protein is CASSQATTEAFF.